This TCR beta chain was sequenced in a study of cytomegalovirus exposure and HLA in healthy donors. Turning to the study itself: Earlier sequencing of some 190 million T cells yielded approximately 120 million unique TCR beta sequences.

13 Jbeta primers and 60 Vbeta primers were used for the PCR. Assay: immunoSEQ multiplex PCR; the TCRdb copy retains only in-frame clones and omits some. The data contain about 150,000 clones, around 75% of them singletons. Study-wide findings and caveats: Later work associated 16,951 TCR beta sequences with HLA alleles at 0.05 false discovery rate. A likely sequencing artifact accounted for one observed cluster of highly shared sequence variants. Later work showed greater clonal expansion in HLA-associated TCR beta chains than in equally common others.

For this clone: Its antigen remains unidentified.

CDR3 length equals 15 residues. CDR1 and CDR2 (germline): SGHRS, YFSETQ. J gave up 13 bases and V 0 bases, and 8 bases lay outside the gene matches. The V call is TRBV5-1, the J call TRBJ1-6; 9 nucleotides align to TRBD1. The sample was PBMCs. The sequence was collected from a male donor in good health and CMV-seronegative. Here the CDR3 DNA reads TGCGCCAGCAGCTTGGCCGGGGACAGGGTTTCCCCCCTCCACTTT. Residues: CASSLAGDRVSPLHF.